The entry that follows covers one T cell receptor beta chain sequence. The data were taken from a study of blood T cell repertoires in COVID-19. About the study: Samples of COVID-19 (acute and convalescent) were obtained from the United States, Italy and Spain. The analysed material was cDNA or gDNA that came from T cells, B-cell-depleted T cells, or PBMCs.

Original processing methods: Nucleated cell number was recorded as an estimate derived from reference gene primer amplification. Sequenced by immunoSEQ multiplex PCR; TCRdb stores in-frame clones only, minus some. That table supplies the V and J calls and clone size; D and trimming were determined from the DNA. Of 55,000 or so clones listed, around nine tenths are singletons. The ends lost 9 bases at V and 4 bases at J; junction bases unmatched: 9. The CDR3 has 15 residues. In germline, CDR1 is LNHDA, CDR2 SQIVND (reference sequence). Enrolled during active infection, Seattle patients were then followed longitudinally.

The gene calls are TRBV19 and TRBJ2-1; 10 bases match TRBD2. Specimen: peripheral blood. The sequence was obtained from a woman aged 55-69 years with COVID-19, enrolled during active disease. Here the CDR3 reads CASRLGLAEYNEQFF. The CDR3 DNA reads TGTGCCAGCCGATTAGGACTAGCGGAATACAATGAGCAGTTCTTC.